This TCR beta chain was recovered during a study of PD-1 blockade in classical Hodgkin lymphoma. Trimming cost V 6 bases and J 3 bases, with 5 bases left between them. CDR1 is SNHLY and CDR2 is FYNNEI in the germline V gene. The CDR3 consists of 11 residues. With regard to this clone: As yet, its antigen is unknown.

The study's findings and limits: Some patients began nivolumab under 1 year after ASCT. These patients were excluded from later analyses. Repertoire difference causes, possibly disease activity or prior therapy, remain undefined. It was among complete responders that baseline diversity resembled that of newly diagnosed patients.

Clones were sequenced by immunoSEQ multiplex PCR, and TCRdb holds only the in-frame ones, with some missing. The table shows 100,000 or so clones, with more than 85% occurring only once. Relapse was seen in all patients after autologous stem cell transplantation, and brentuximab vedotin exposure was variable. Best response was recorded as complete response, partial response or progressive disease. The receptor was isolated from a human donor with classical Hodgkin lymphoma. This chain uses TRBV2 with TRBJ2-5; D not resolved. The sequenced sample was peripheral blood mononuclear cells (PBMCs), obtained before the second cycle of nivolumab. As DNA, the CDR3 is TGTGCCAGCAGCGCGGAAGAGACCCAGTACTTC. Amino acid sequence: CASSAEETQYF.